One sample yielded the 5 T cell receptor beta chains listed below, sequenced in a study of T cell repertoires in cytomegalovirus infection. TCRdb processed the reads anew with MiXCR; each CDR3 protein has one entry. The data contain some 400,000 distinct CDR3 sequences, roughly 30% of them seen just once; the ten biggest clones take up about 13%. Sample: PBMCs. These receptors came from a human donor in good health (CMV status not recorded). Some clones in this sample may be carry-over from other donors' samples.

This clonotype occurred many times. The chain is built from TRBV7-8 and TRBJ2-4, with TRBD2 identical over 10 bases. The CDR3 has 16 residues. Germline values: CDR1 SGHVS, CDR2 FQNEAQ. With 2 bases clipped from V and 3 bases from J, the junction kept 4 bases outside the gene matches. Here the CDR3 reads CASSLQLAGSKNIQYF. CDR3 in DNA: TGTGCCAGCAGCTTACAACTAGCGGGGAGCAAAAACATTCAGTACTTC.

This clonotype was counted ten times or more. The chain carries TRBV7-2 and TRBJ2-1, with unresolved D. The CDR3 has 14 residues. Trimming took 2 bases from V and 4 from J, leaving 9 bases between them. Germline assignment: CDR1 SGHTA and CDR2 FQGNSA. As DNA, the CDR3 is TGTGCCAGCAGCTTAATATTCGATTACAATGAGCAGTTCTTC. It is translated as CASSLIFDYNEQFF.

The CDR3 nucleotides read TGTGCCACCAGCAGAGATCCGGGGTTCGGAGAGCAGTACTTC. The encoded protein is CATSRDPGFGEQYF. This sequence joins TRBV15 and TRBJ2-7, with D tentatively TRBD2 (5 bases). CDR3 length equals 14 residues. Germline values: CDR1 LNHNV, CDR2 YYDKDF (reference sequence). V shed 0 bases and J shed 7 bases, with 13 bases lying between them. The full variable domain, with the rest looked up from reference TRBV15 and TRBJ2-7, is DAMVIQNPRYQVTQFGKPVTLSCSQTLNHNVMYWYQQKSSQAPKLLFHYYDKDFNNEADTPDNFQSRRPNTSFCFLDIRSPGLGDTAMYLCATSRDPGFGEQYFGPGTRLTVT.

The rearrangement uses TRBV28 and TRBJ1-4; D remains unclear. CDR1 and CDR2 from the germline V gene are MDHEN and SYDVKM. The CDR3 covers 17 residues. Trimming removed 2 bases at V and 2 bases at J, with 15 bases between. This chain's CDR3 is CASSLAGPSATNEKLFF. CDR3 nucleotides: TGTGCCAGCAGTTTAGCCGGGCCCAGCGCGACTAATGAAAAACTGTTTTTT.

The chain couples TRBV18 to TRBJ1-1; unclear D gene. The CDR3 loop spans 15 amino acids. Trimming took 4 bases from V and 4 from J, leaving 16 bases between them. CDR1 and CDR2 from the germline V gene are KGHSH and LQKENI. In nucleotides, the CDR3 is TGTGCCAGCTCACAAATTCGTAGTGTAGGCACTGAAGCTTTCTTT. Its protein product is CASSQIRSVGTEAFF.